A selection of T cell receptor beta chains follows, all from one sample in a study of patients and donors after allogeneic stem cell transplantation. TCRdb reprocessed the RT-PCR reads via MiXCR and lists one record per CDR3 protein. The table records 25,000 to 40,000 distinct CDR3 sequences, roughly a third of them present only once. Sequenced material: blood, either unsorted or a sorted T cell fraction (not recorded which). These receptors all come from a human donor who was either an allogeneic HSCT recipient or a stem cell or donor lymphocyte infusion donor (not recorded which). It is not recorded whose cells these are; they may come from a transplant donor. The CDR3 runs from the conserved cysteine through the conserved F or W. Fields, in order: D gene, CDR3 length, clone size, V gene, J gene, CDR3 DNA, CDR3 protein. The D gene is left open where the match is weak. A row's size may be missing; if present it is once, few, many or a size class.

TRBD2	14	.	TRBV20-1	TRBJ2-2	TGCAGTGCTGCCGGGACTAGGAACACCGGGGAGCTGTTTTTT	CSAAGTRNTGELFF
.	12	.	TRBV5-1	TRBJ2-5	TGCGCCAGCAGCAACCCACAAGCCGCCCAGTACTTC	CASSNPQAAQYF
TRBD2	15	many	TRBV7-9	TRBJ2-5	TGTGCCAGCAGCTTACTAGCGGGAGTTCGGGAGACCCAGTACTTC	CASSLLAGVRETQYF
TRBD2	13	.	TRBV10-3	TRBJ2-5	TGTGCCATCACTAGCGGGAGAGGAGAGACCCAGTACTTC	CAITSGRGETQYF
.	15	.	TRBV5-1	TRBJ2-3	TGCGCCAGCAGCTTGGAGGACGGGGCGGCAGATACGCAGTATTTT	CASSLEDGAADTQYF
.	15	few	TRBV12-3/TRBV12-4	TRBJ2-1	TGTGCCAGCAGCCCCGGCGACGAGAGCGACAATGAGCAGTTCTTC	CASSPGDESDNEQFF
.	17	.	TRBV7-3	TRBJ2-6	TGTGCCAGCAGCAAGACAGCGAAGTACTCTGGGGCCAACGTCCTGACTTTC	CASSKTAKYSGANVLTF
TRBD1	16	few	TRBV6-6	TRBJ2-1	TGTGCCAGCAGTGGCCCACAGGGGGCCGGTACCAATGAGCAGTTCTTC	CASSGPQGAGTNEQFF
.	13	few	TRBV20-1	TRBJ1-5	TGCAGTGCTAGTCGGTGGGGCCTTCAGCCCCAGCATTTT	CSASRWGLQPQHF
.	18	.	TRBV7-9	TRBJ2-1	TGTGCCAGCAGCTTGTCCATACCTCCTAGAAGCTCCTACAATGAGCAGTTCTTC	CASSLSIPPRSSYNEQFF
.	15	few	TRBV29-1	TRBJ1-5	TGCAGCGTTGAATCTCGTGGCAGGGCGAATCAGCCCCAGCATTTT	CSVESRGRANQPQHF
.	13	few	TRBV5-6	TRBJ2-1	TGTGCCAGCAGCTTAATAGCTTACAATGAGCAGTTCTTC	CASSLIAYNEQFF
.	15	few	TRBV12-3/TRBV12-4	TRBJ2-1	TGTGCCAGCGCCCCCCGCCGCCCCGTATCCAATGAGCAGTTCTTC	CASAPRRPVSNEQFF
.	15	few	TRBV5-1	TRBJ2-2	TGCGCCAGCAGCTTGGAGACTAACTTAGCCGGGGAGCTGTTTTTT	CASSLETNLAGELFF
.	14	.	TRBV20-1	TRBJ1-3	TGCAGTGCTAGAGGGCCGGGGTTCGGAAACACCATATATTTT	CSARGPGFGNTIYF
TRBD2	13	.	TRBV7-9	TRBJ2-3	TGTGCCGGGGGGGCTAGCGGGAGAGATACGCAGTATTTT	CAGGASGRDTQYF
TRBD2	17	.	TRBV24-1	TRBJ2-1	TGTGCCACCAGTGATCCCCGGGTGGGTAGCGGGTACAATGAGCAGTTCTTC	CATSDPRVGSGYNEQFF
TRBD1	14	few	TRBV4-2	TRBJ1-5	TGTGCCAGCAGACGGGACAGGGGAACTCAGCCCCAGCATTTT	CASRRDRGTQPQHF
.	17	.	TRBV4-1	TRBJ2-7	TGCGCCAGCAGCCAAGTCACCGTTGATGGACCTTCCTACGAGCAGTACTTC	CASSQVTVDGPSYEQYF
TRBD1	17	few	TRBV27	TRBJ1-5	TGTGCCAGCAGTTACCGCCCCGGGACAGGGGGCTTTCAGCTTCAGCATTTT	CASSYRPGTGGFQLQHF
TRBD1	13	few	TRBV5-6	TRBJ1-6	TGTGCCAGCAGCGGCGGGACAGGAGGGCCCCTCCACTTT	CASSGGTGGPLHF
.	14	few	TRBV20-1	TRBJ2-2	TGCAGTGCTAGAGGGACACAGAACACCGGGGAGCTGTTTTTT	CSARGTQNTGELFF
.	11	.	TRBV3-1	TRBJ2-3	TGTGCCAGCGCGGTTGGGGATACGCAGTATTTT	CASAVGDTQYF
.	19	.	TRBV7-9	TRBJ1-3	TGTGCCAGCAGCTTTAAACTTCGGCCGACAGGAAGGGCTGGAAACACCATATATTTT	CASSFKLRPTGRAGNTIYF
.	14	few	TRBV4-1	TRBJ2-1	TGCGCCAGCAGCCAAGTCGGGATCTACAATGAGCAGTTCTTC	CASSQVGIYNEQFF